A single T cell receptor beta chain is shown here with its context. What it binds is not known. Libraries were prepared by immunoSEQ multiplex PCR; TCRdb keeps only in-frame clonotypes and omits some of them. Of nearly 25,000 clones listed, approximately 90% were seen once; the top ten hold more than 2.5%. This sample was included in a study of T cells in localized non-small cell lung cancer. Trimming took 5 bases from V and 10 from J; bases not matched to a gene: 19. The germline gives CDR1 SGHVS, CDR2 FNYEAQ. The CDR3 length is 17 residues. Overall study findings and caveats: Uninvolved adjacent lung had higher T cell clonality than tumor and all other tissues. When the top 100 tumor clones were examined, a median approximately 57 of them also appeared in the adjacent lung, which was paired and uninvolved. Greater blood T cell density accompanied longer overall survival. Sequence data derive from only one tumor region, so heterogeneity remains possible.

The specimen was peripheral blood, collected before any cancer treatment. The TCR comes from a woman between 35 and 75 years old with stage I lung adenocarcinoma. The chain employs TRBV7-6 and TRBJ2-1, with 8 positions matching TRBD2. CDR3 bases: TGTGCCAGCAGCCCCACCCCCCCCGGGAGGGCCGTGGGAGAGCAGTTCTTC. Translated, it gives CASSPTPPGRAVGEQFF.